Listed here are 8 T cell receptor beta chains from one sample, sequenced in a study of T-cell reconstitution after alpha-beta-depleted transplantation in children. During its preparation, the TCRbeta library received unique molecular identifiers. One entry per CDR3 protein, called by TCRdb with MiXCR from the PCR reads. The table lists about a million distinct CDR3 sequences, roughly 29% of them singletons. The sample here was PBMCs, mostly from graft donor cells, taken 360 days after TCRalphabeta/CD19-depleted stem cell transplant. All receptors derive from a boy in the first two years of life who had a stem cell transplant for SCID, so the T cells may come from the graft donor.

The table lists this clonotype with a few counts. The V and J genes are TRBV12-3 or TRBV12-4 and TRBJ2-7; possibly TRBD2 for D (6 bases). The CDR3 length is 14 residues. The V end was cut by 2 bases, the J end by 5 bases, with 13 bases between. Here the CDR3 DNA reads TGTGCCAGCAGTTTATTTCTAGCGAGGCACGAGCAGTACTTC. Protein product: CASSLFLARHEQYF.

This clonotype came up a few times. The genes are TRBV20-1 and TRBJ2-3; D gene unclear. This CDR3 has 13 residues. Germline CDR1 DFQATT, CDR2 SNEGSKA (reference sequence). V was clipped by 3 bases and J by 1 base, with 8 bases between them. Here the CDR3 DNA reads TGCAGTGCTAGCTTCTCGGGCACAGATACGCAGTATTTT. Translating it yields CSASFSGTDTQYF.

This clonotype was observed a handful of times. The chain links TRBV20-1 to TRBJ2-7; D tentatively reads TRBD1 or TRBD2 (5 bases each). Trimming took 6 bases from V and 1 from J, leaving 16 bases between them. This CDR3 has 14 amino acids. Per germline, CDR1 DFQATT and CDR2 SNEGSKA (reference sequence). The CDR3 protein is CSARQILVSYEQYF. In nucleotides, the CDR3 is TGCAGTGCCAGACAGATACTAGTTTCCTACGAGCAGTACTTC.

This clonotype was counted between two and nine times. The chain joins TRBV7-9 to TRBJ2-1, with TRBD2 matching 11 bases. The CDR3 contains 16 residues. The V gene end was trimmed by 2 bases and the J gene end by 7 bases; junction bases not matched to a gene: 7. CDR1 SEHNR and CDR2 FQNEAQ come from the germline V gene (reference sequence). DNA for the CDR3: TGTGCCAGCAGCTTAAAGGGACTAGCGGAGGTGAATGAGCAGTTCTTC. Protein sequence: CASSLKGLAEVNEQFF.

This chain links TRBV12-3 or TRBV12-4 with TRBJ1-3, with D perhaps matching TRBD1 (5 bases). CDR3 length: 15 amino acids. V was trimmed by 4 bases and J by 3 bases, leaving 13 bases between them. This chain's CDR3 is CASSSPGEIGNTIYF. The CDR3 DNA reads TGTGCCAGCAGTTCTCCGGGGGAGATTGGAAACACCATATATTTT.

This clonotype was seen a few times. This rearrangement joins TRBV20-1 to TRBJ2-7, with 9 bases identical to TRBD2. Trimming at V came to 0 bases and at J to 1 base, leaving 4 bases not matched to a gene. The CDR3 loop spans 15 amino acids. CDR1 and CDR2 (germline): DFQATT, SNEGSKA (reference sequence). The CDR3 DNA reads TGCAGTGCTAGAGATGACGGACTAGCGTCCTACGAGCAGTACTTC. Translated: CSARDDGLASYEQYF.

V usage is TRBV5-1 and J usage is TRBJ1-6, with a tentative D call TRBD1 (6 bases). This CDR3 is 15 amino acids long. Germline CDR1 SGHRS, CDR2 YFSETQ. V was clipped by 3 bases and J by 4 bases, with 11 bases between them. CDR3 protein: CASSSNREYNSPLHF. In DNA form, the CDR3 reads TGCGCCAGCAGCTCCAACAGGGAATATAATTCACCCCTCCACTTT.

The rearrangement links TRBV25-1 to TRBJ2-1, with D tentatively TRBD1 or TRBD2 (6 bases each). Between the trimmed V and J ends, which lost 8 bases and 1 base, there was a span of 12 bases. Germline V CDR1 and CDR2: MGHDK, SYGVNS. The CDR3 covers 14 residues. The CDR3 DNA reads TGTGCCAGCGCCCGGGGGCCATCCTACAATGAGCAGTTCTTC. Amino acid sequence: CASARGPSYNEQFF.